Listed below are T cell receptor beta chains from one sample, sequenced in a study of identical twins. TCRdb independently ran MiXCR on the 5' RACE reads; one entry per CDR3 protein. Counted here are about 720,000 distinct CDR3 sequences, 8.5% to 9% occurring once; the ten biggest clones make up roughly 0.97%. The sample was also reused in another study, on yellow fever vaccine responses in identical twins.

The sequencing input was PBMCs. The receptors derive from a woman aged 18-29 years in good health. Both conserved end residues are part of each CDR3. Each record gives: J gene, V gene, D gene, clone size, CDR3 DNA, CDR3 protein. The D gene is left open where the match is weak. The size entry is marked missing in some rows and otherwise reads once, few, many or a size class.

>TRBJ1-5|TRBV7-6|NA|NA
TGTGCCAGCCGCAGAGGGCCCGGCCAGCCCCAGCATTTT
CASRRGPGQPQHF
>TRBJ2-5|TRBV7-9|TRBD2|NA
TGTGCCAGCAGCTTAGTGCCAGCGGGAGTAAGCGAGACCCAGTACTTC
CASSLVPAGVSETQYF
>TRBJ2-7|TRBV20-1|NA|NA
TGCAGTGCTAGAGATCTCGGCGCCGTCCCCTACGAGCAGTACTTC
CSARDLGAVPYEQYF
>TRBJ2-5|TRBV11-2|NA|many
TGTGCCAGCAGCCCAGGAAGACAGAGAAACCAAGAGACCCAGTACTTC
CASSPGRQRNQETQYF
>TRBJ1-2|TRBV20-1|NA|few
TGCAGTGCTAGAGATTTCAGAAGTAACTATGGCTACACCTTC
CSARDFRSNYGYTF
>TRBJ2-7|TRBV11-2|NA|many
TGTGCCAGCTCCGAAGGGTCATCTGGGGAGCAGTACTTC
CASSEGSSGEQYF
>TRBJ2-1|TRBV7-2|NA|many
TGTGCCAGCAGCTTAATGCCTAGCAGGTACAATGAGCAGTTCTTC
CASSLMPSRYNEQFF
>TRBJ1-2|TRBV10-3|NA|NA
TGTGCCATCAGTGAGTCGCTTGGACACTATGGCTACACCTTC
CAISESLGHYGYTF
>TRBJ2-1|TRBV3-1|TRBD1|NA
TGTGCCAGCAGCCCAATCAAAGGGGGCCTATACAATGAGCAGTTCTTC
CASSPIKGGLYNEQFF
>TRBJ1-2|TRBV5-1|NA|NA
TGCGCCAGCAGCTTGGGCCCCAGGGGACCAACTAACTATGGCTACACCTTC
CASSLGPRGPTNYGYTF
>TRBJ2-5|TRBV14|TRBD1|few
TGTGCCAGCAGCCAAGCGATCCAGGGGGCAGAGACCCAGTACTTC
CASSQAIQGAETQYF
>TRBJ2-7|TRBV10-3|TRBD2|NA
TGTGCCATCAGTGAGAGACTAGCGGGGGATCAGCAGTACTTC
CAISERLAGDQQYF
>TRBJ2-7|TRBV6-5|NA|few
TGTGCCAGCAGCTACGGGGACCGAGCCTACGAGCAGTACTTC
CASSYGDRAYEQYF
>TRBJ2-2|TRBV5-1|NA|many
TGCGCCAGCAGCTTGGAGGGACAGAACACCGGGGAGCTGTTTTTT
CASSLEGQNTGELFF
>TRBJ2-6|TRBV28|NA|once
TGTGCCAGCAGCCCGGGCGGGCCCTCTGGGGCCAACGTCCTGACTTTC
CASSPGGPSGANVLTF
>TRBJ2-5|TRBV29-1|TRBD1|many
TGCAGCGTCACAGGGGGGCTACCTCAAGAGACCCAGTACTTC
CSVTGGLPQETQYF
>TRBJ2-5|TRBV28|NA|many
TGTGCCAGCAGTTTCATACTACCACAAGAGACCCAGTACTTC
CASSFILPQETQYF
>TRBJ2-1|TRBV20-1|NA|NA
TGCAGTGCTAGGAGGGCAGGGACAATTGAGCAGTTCTTC
CSARRAGTIEQFF
>TRBJ2-7|TRBV24-1|NA|many
TGTGCCACCAGTGCGGGACACCTCTACGAGCAGTACTTC
CATSAGHLYEQYF
>TRBJ2-7|TRBV29-1|NA|few
TGCAGCGTTGAAGAAGGGTCAGGGTCCCCTTCCTACGAGCAGTACTTC
CSVEEGSGSPSYEQYF
>TRBJ2-3|TRBV6-5|NA|few
TGTGCCAGCAGTTACTCGGGGACCACCTGGGATACGCAGTATTTT
CASSYSGTTWDTQYF
>TRBJ2-7|TRBV6-1|TRBD2|NA
TGTGCCAGCAGCCTAGGAGGACTAGCAAAACCTTACGAGCAGTACTTC
CASSLGGLAKPYEQYF
>TRBJ2-2|TRBV3-1|NA|few
TGTGCCAGCAGCCAAGATGGTAGGGGGGTGAACACCGGGGAGCTGTTTTTT
CASSQDGRGVNTGELFF
>TRBJ2-2|TRBV6-2/TRBV6-3|NA|once
TGTGCCAGCAGTTACCACCGGACAGAAAACACCGGGGAGCTGTTTTTT
CASSYHRTENTGELFF
>TRBJ2-7|TRBV12-3/TRBV12-4|TRBD1|many
TGTGCCAGCAGTACACTCAGGACAGGGGACAACGAGCAGTACTTC
CASSTLRTGDNEQYF
>TRBJ2-7|TRBV2|TRBD2|many
TGTGCCAGCAGTGATGGGACTAGTAGTCTTGTGGGCGAGCAGTACTTC
CASSDGTSSLVGEQYF
>TRBJ2-5|TRBV5-1|NA|NA
TGCGCCAGCAGCTTGGATACAGGGCTCCAAGAGACCCAGTACTTC
CASSLDTGLQETQYF
>TRBJ1-5|TRBV12-3/TRBV12-4|NA|many
TGTGCCAGCAGCCCAACAGGGCGCAATCAGCCCCAGCATTTT
CASSPTGRNQPQHF
>TRBJ2-6|TRBV24-1|NA|NA
TGTGCCACCAGTGATCCGCGGGGTGGAGACTACCGAGATTCTGGGGCCAACGTCCTGACTTTC
CATSDPRGGDYRDSGANVLTF
>TRBJ1-5|TRBV4-1|NA|NA
TGCGCCAGCAGCCCGACCGCTTTAGGCAATCAGCCCCAGCATTTT
CASSPTALGNQPQHF
>TRBJ2-1|TRBV7-9|NA|many
TGTGCCAGCAGCTCCCAGGGAAATGAGCAGTTCTTC
CASSSQGNEQFF